This is a list of T cell receptor beta chains from one sample in a study of T cell repertoires in cytomegalovirus infection. TCRdb processed the reads anew with MiXCR; each CDR3 protein has one entry. The profile shows approximately 400,000 distinct CDR3 sequences, approximately 31% of them singletons. Sequenced: PBMCs. Every receptor here comes from a human donor in good health (CMV status not recorded). Some clones in this sample may be carry-over from other donors' samples. Both conserved end residues are part of each CDR3. Each record gives: V gene, clone size, CDR3 length, D gene, J gene, CDR3 DNA, CDR3 protein. The D gene is left open where the match is weak. Clone size is shown for a subset of rows, as once, few, many or a class of expanded clone.

TRBV6-2/TRBV6-3	NA	17	TRBD1	TRBJ1-5	TGTGCCAGCAGTTACTCTCCGGACAGGGGCAACAATCAGCCCCAGCATTTT	CASSYSPDRGNNQPQHF
TRBV6-6	NA	14	TRBD1	TRBJ2-7	TGTGCCAGCAGTAACGACAGGGACTCCTACGAGCAGTACTTC	CASSNDRDSYEQYF
TRBV13	NA	16	NA	TRBJ2-1	TGTGCCAGCAGCTTCACCGCTCGGGGCTCCTACAATGAGCAGTTCTTC	CASSFTARGSYNEQFF
TRBV12-3/TRBV12-4	many	12	NA	TRBJ2-1	TGTGCCAGCAACCTAAACTACAATGAGCAGTTCTTC	CASNLNYNEQFF
TRBV7-9	NA	14	NA	TRBJ1-2	TGTGCCAGCAGCTTTGGGACGGCAAGCTATGGCTACACCTTC	CASSFGTASYGYTF
TRBV2	NA	15	TRBD2	TRBJ2-1	TGTGCCAGAAGCCTAACTAGCGGGGGCGACGGGGAGCAGTTCTTC	CARSLTSGGDGEQFF
TRBV10-3	few	11	NA	TRBJ2-7	TGTGCCATCAGTGAGGGATACGAGCAGTACTTC	CAISEGYEQYF
TRBV11-2	NA	15	NA	TRBJ1-5	TGTGCCAGCAGCTTAGATTCCTCAGGAGATCATTCCCAGCATTTT	CASSLDSSGDHSQHF
TRBV7-9	few	15	TRBD1	TRBJ2-7	TGTGCCAGCAGCCCCTCGACAGGGGGATGGTACGAGCAGTACTTC	CASSPSTGGWYEQYF
TRBV4-2	NA	16	NA	TRBJ2-7	TGTGCCAGCAGCCCTTCCGGGACTCCCCGAACCTACGAGCAGTACTTC	CASSPSGTPRTYEQYF
TRBV6-2/TRBV6-3	many	15	NA	TRBJ2-1	TGTGCCAGCAGGGACTCGGGGGGGACAGATGATGAGCAGTTCTTC	CASRDSGGTDDEQFF
TRBV20-1	NA	11	NA	TRBJ2-1	TGCAGTTCCATCTTCCGGGGAGGGCAGTTCTTC	CSSIFRGGQFF
TRBV6-5	NA	18	TRBD2	TRBJ2-5	TGTGCCAGCACCGATTGGGGCTTGGCGGGGGGCCTCCGGGGGACCCAGTACTTC	CASTDWGLAGGLRGTQYF
TRBV6-2/TRBV6-3	many	17	NA	TRBJ2-2	TGTGCCAGCAGTTATATCTTATGGCCTGACCTTACCGGGGAGCTGTTTTTT	CASSYILWPDLTGELFF
TRBV12-3/TRBV12-4	NA	15	TRBD1	TRBJ1-2	TGTGCCAGCAGTTTATTAGTAGGGACAGCTTCTGGCTACACCTTC	CASSLLVGTASGYTF
TRBV5-4	NA	15	NA	TRBJ2-7	TGTGCCAGCAGCTCTCCGGGCCCCACGGTGGACGAGCAGTACTTC	CASSSPGPTVDEQYF
TRBV12-3/TRBV12-4	NA	15	NA	TRBJ1-6	TGTGCCAGCAGTTTACCCCCTCCAGGGTTCTCACCCCTCCACTTT	CASSLPPPGFSPLHF
TRBV7-2	many	17	TRBD2	TRBJ2-1	TGTGCCAGCAGCTTAGGGGCGGGGGTCAGCTCCTACAATGAGCAGTTCTTC	CASSLGAGVSSYNEQFF
TRBV7-9	many	17	NA	TRBJ2-1	TGTGCCAGCAGCGGAACCCTTACAGATAACTCCTACAATGAGCAGTTCTTC	CASSGTLTDNSYNEQFF
TRBV12-5	many	18	TRBD2	TRBJ2-3	TGTGCTAGTGGTTTGACACCCAGCGGGGCACAGAGCACAGATACGCAGTATTTT	CASGLTPSGAQSTDTQYF
TRBV7-6	few	16	NA	TRBJ2-1	TGTGCCAGCAGCTTAGCGGGGGAGTCCTTATACAATGAGCAGTTCTTC	CASSLAGESLYNEQFF
TRBV7-2	many	16	NA	TRBJ2-1	TGTGCCAGCAGCTTAGTGGGGGACCCTGGATACTATGAGCAGTTCTTC	CASSLVGDPGYYEQFF
TRBV2	NA	15	NA	TRBJ1-3	TGTGCCAGCAGAGAACAGTCACTCTCTGGAAACACCATATATTTT	CASREQSLSGNTIYF
TRBV12-3/TRBV12-4	NA	14	NA	TRBJ2-4	TGTGCCAGCAGCAGGCCCCAAGCCAAAAACATTCAGTACTTC	CASSRPQAKNIQYF
TRBV7-4	NA	17	TRBD2	TRBJ2-5	TGTGCCAGCAGCTCGACTAGCGGGGGTGCGAAGCCGGAGACCCAGTACTTC	CASSSTSGGAKPETQYF
TRBV6-2/TRBV6-3	NA	14	NA	TRBJ2-2	TGTGCCAGCAGTGCGGGGGCGCGCACCGGGGAGCTGTTTTTT	CASSAGARTGELFF
TRBV5-4	NA	16	NA	TRBJ1-2	TGTGCCAGCAGCCCCCCTGGGACTCCCAAAAACTATGGCTACACCTTC	CASSPPGTPKNYGYTF
TRBV18	NA	13	NA	TRBJ2-7	TGTGCCAGCTCACCCAGGGAGGTGGGGGAGCAGTACTTC	CASSPREVGEQYF
TRBV6-2/TRBV6-3	NA	17	NA	TRBJ1-2	TGTGCCAGCAGTTACTCGGGCCGGAGTTTGTCTTACTATGGCTACACCTTC	CASSYSGRSLSYYGYTF
TRBV7-3	many	16	NA	TRBJ1-4	TGTGCCAGCAGCCTAGAGGAGTCGGCAACTAATGAAAAACTGTTTTTT	CASSLEESATNEKLFF
TRBV12-5	few	15	NA	TRBJ1-1	TGTGCTAGTGTCGCTCCCGGGGTTAAGGACACTGAAGCTTTCTTT	CASVAPGVKDTEAFF
TRBV6-1	NA	15	TRBD1	TRBJ2-7	TGTGCCAGCAGGCCATCCGGGACAGGGAATCACGAGCAGTACTTC	CASRPSGTGNHEQYF
TRBV20-1	NA	15	TRBD2	TRBJ2-3	TGCAGTGCTCGCGGGACTAGCGGACTCACAGATACGCAGTATTTT	CSARGTSGLTDTQYF
TRBV29-1	once	15	NA	TRBJ2-1	TGCCGCGTTCGGGGACGGATAGCGATTAACAATGAGCAGTTCTTC	CRVRGRIAINNEQFF